This section outlines one TCR beta chain sequence together with its context. PCR amplification relied on 60 Vbeta primers (plus 13 Jbeta primers). Here immunoSEQ multiplex PCR was the method, and the copy in TCRdb shows in-frame clones only, minus some. The repertoire shows 90,000 to 120,000 clones; the top ten hold 0.55% to 0.6%. The data were taken from a study of cytomegalovirus exposure and HLA in healthy donors. The TCR originated in a man aged 50 to 60 in good health and CMV-seronegative. Sample: PBMCs.

CDR3 protein: CASSVWEIPGYEQFF. For the CDR3, the DNA is TGTGCCAGCAGCGTTTGGGAGATACCAGGCTATGAGCAGTTCTTC. V gene TRBV9 combines with J gene TRBJ2-1, with a possible D match to TRBD2 (5 bases). CDR1 and CDR2 (germline): SGDLS, YYNGEE. This CDR3 has 15 amino acids. V was trimmed by 2 bases and J by 8 bases, leaving 17 bases between them.